This section outlines one T cell receptor (beta chain) sequence together with its context. The sample originates from a study of blood T cell repertoires in COVID-19. The data were produced by immunoSEQ multiplex PCR, yet TCRdb's version contains in-frame clones alone and is incomplete. The table records a few hundred thousand clones, about 85% of them present only once. CDR1 and CDR2 (germline): SGHDT, YYEEEE. CDR3 length: 13 residues. With 4 bases clipped from V and 10 bases from J, the junction kept 10 bases outside the gene matches. This sequence was found in a woman under 30 with acute or convalescent COVID-19. The rearrangement uses TRBV5-6 and TRBJ1-1; 7 nucleotides agree with TRBD1. Material: peripheral blood. This CDR3 reads CASSLGQPAGAFF. CDR3 sequence (DNA): TGTGCCAGCAGCCTGGGACAGCCAGCCGGAGCTTTCTTT.